This T cell receptor beta chain was sequenced for a study of response to subunit inactivated influenza vaccine. The study's findings and limits: Each seasonal flu vaccination may recruit only limited new T cells, authors suggested.

The CDR3 length is 15 residues. V trimming: 5 bases; J trimming: 3 bases; junction bases outside the gene matches: 7. The germline V gene has CDR1 SNHLY and CDR2 FYNNEI. Concerning this clonotype: Its antigen is unidentified.

One entry per CDR3 protein, called by TCRdb with MiXCR from the RT-PCR reads. The sample lists 650,000 to 800,000 distinct CDR3 sequences; over 11% were seen once. The TCR comes from a man aged 50-60 years who received an inactivated influenza vaccine. The V gene is TRBV2, the J gene TRBJ2-3, with TRBD2 identical over 8 bases. The source material was PBMCs from blood, sampled around two weeks before vaccination. CDR3 in DNA: TGTGCCAGCAGTAGTAGCGGGACTATAACAGATACGCAGTATTTT. Protein: CASSSSGTITDTQYF. The whole variable domain, remainder taken from reference TRBV2 and TRBJ2-3, is EPEVTQTPSHQVTQMGQEVILRCVPISNHLYFYWYRQILGQKVEFLVSFYNNEISEKSEIFDDQFSVERPDGSNFTLKIRSTKLEDSAMYFCASSSSGTITDTQYFGPGTRLTVL.